This TCR beta chain was obtained from a study of blood T cell repertoires in COVID-19. The wider study: Sites in the United States, Italy and Spain provided acute and convalescent COVID-19 samples. The analysed material was cDNA or gDNA that came from T cells, B-cell-depleted T cells, or PBMCs.

V lost 1 base, J lost 5 bases, and 3 bases stayed unmatched. This CDR3 region has 15 residues. CDR1 and CDR2 (germline): SEHNR, FQNEAQ (reference sequence). Per the original data handling: Amplification from reference gene primers served as the basis for estimated nucleated cell counts. Profiled with immunoSEQ multiplex PCR; TCRdb holds only in-frame clones, not every one. That table furnishes V, J and clone size, whereas the DNA furnished D and trimming. The repertoire has some 65,000 clones, around 80% of them found once; the top ten carry 4.5% to 7%. J is TRBJ2-7 and V is TRBV7-9; 12 nucleotides agree with TRBD2. The sample was peripheral blood. This receptor was obtained from a woman aged 70-85 years with acute or convalescent COVID-19. This CDR3 reads CASSLVLAGGHEQYF. DNA for the CDR3: TGTGCCAGCAGCTTAGTACTAGCGGGGGGACACGAGCAGTACTTC.